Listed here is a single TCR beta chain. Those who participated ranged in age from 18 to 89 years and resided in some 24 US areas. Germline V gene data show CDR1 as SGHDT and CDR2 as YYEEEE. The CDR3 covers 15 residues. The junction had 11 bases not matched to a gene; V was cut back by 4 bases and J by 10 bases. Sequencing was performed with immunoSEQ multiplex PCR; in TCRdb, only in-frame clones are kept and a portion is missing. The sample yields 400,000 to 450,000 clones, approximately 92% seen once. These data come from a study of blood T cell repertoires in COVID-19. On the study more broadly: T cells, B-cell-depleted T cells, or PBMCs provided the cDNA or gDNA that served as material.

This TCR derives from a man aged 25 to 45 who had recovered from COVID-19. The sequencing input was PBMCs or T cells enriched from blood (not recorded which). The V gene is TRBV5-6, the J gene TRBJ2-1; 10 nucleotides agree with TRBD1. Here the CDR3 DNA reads TGTGCCAGCAGCGGCGACAGGGGGCGGAGGAACGAGCAGTTCTTC. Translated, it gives CASSGDRGRRNEQFF.